Presented here are 23 T cell receptor beta chains from one specimen sequenced in a study of cytomegalovirus exposure and HLA in healthy donors. PCR was performed using 60 Vbeta and 13 Jbeta primers. Produced via immunoSEQ multiplex PCR; TCRdb's table is partial and in-frame only. This table holds roughly 100,000 clones. Sequences were obtained from PBMCs. These receptor sequences come from a middle-aged man in good health and CMV-seropositive.

The V call is TRBV6-5, the J call TRBJ2-5; 9 bases agree with TRBD2. After removal of 2 bases from V and 4 bases from J, the junction contained 8 bases not matched to a gene. Germline assignment: CDR1 MNHEY and CDR2 SVGAGI. CDR3 length equals 16 residues. CDR3 region: CASSYDGGRARETQYF. The CDR3 DNA reads TGTGCCAGCAGTTACGATGGCGGGAGGGCCCGAGAGACCCAGTACTTC.

The rearrangement joins TRBV5-8 to TRBJ2-5; maybe TRBD1 (6 bases). The CDR3 spans 13 residues. Per germline, CDR1 SGHTS and CDR2 YDEGEE. Trimming stripped 5 bases from V and 13 bases from J, with 21 bases between. CDR3 sequence reads: CASRKRGGGSLYF. The CDR3 region has the DNA TGTGCCAGCAGGAAGCGAGGTGGGGGCTCGCTGTACTTC.

This rearrangement joins TRBV11-2 to TRBJ2-3; D is unresolved. The CDR3 loop spans 14 amino acids. Trimming removed 4 bases from V and 4 bases from J, with 12 bases in between. The germline V gene has CDR1 SGHAT and CDR2 FQNNGV. The CDR3 here is CASSSQARADTQYF. The CDR3 DNA sequence: TGTGCCAGCAGCTCGCAAGCAAGAGCAGATACGCAGTATTTT.

V is TRBV7-9 and J is TRBJ2-2, with 7 positions matching TRBD2. The trim removed 5 bases at V and 2 bases at J, leaving 11 bases unmatched. Germline loops: CDR1 SEHNR, CDR2 FQNEAQ (reference sequence). This CDR3 has 17 residues. CDR3 protein: CASSHGVGGSNTGELFF. The CDR3 nucleotides are TGTGCCAGCAGCCACGGCGTCGGGGGGTCAAACACCGGGGAGCTGTTTTTT.

The chain couples TRBV29-1 to TRBJ2-5; TRBD2 might be the D (6 bases). The DNA end is a closer match to TRBJ2-7, so the J assignment may be wrong. Germline V gene data show CDR1 as SQVTM and CDR2 as ANQGSEA. This CDR3 has 15 amino acids. Here the CDR3 reads CSVYAGSFVSYEQYF. CDR3 coding DNA: TGCAGCGTTTACGCCGGGAGCTTTGTCTCCTACGAGCAGTACTTC.

The gene calls are TRBV4-1 and TRBJ2-1, with TRBD2 matching 13 bases. CDR3 length: 17 amino acids. After removal of 4 bases from V and 5 bases from J, the junction contained 8 bases not matched to a gene. The V gene's germline CDR1 is MGHRA and CDR2 YSYEKL. CDR3 DNA: TGCGCCAGCAGCCTACCCCGACTAGCGGGAGGTCACAATGAGCAGTTCTTC. Its translation is CASSLPRLAGGHNEQFF.

This sequence joins TRBV7-9 and TRBJ1-1; 8 bases match TRBD1. CDR1 SEHNR and CDR2 FQNEAQ come from the germline V gene (reference sequence). CDR3 length: 15 residues. V lost 5 bases and J lost 4; bases outside the gene matches: 9. CDR3 in amino acids: CASSTRQGLGTEAFF. CDR3 sequence (DNA): TGTGCCAGCAGCACCCGACAGGGGTTGGGCACTGAAGCTTTCTTT.

The V call is TRBV5-4, the J call TRBJ1-2; possibly TRBD1 for D (6 bases). Germline V CDR1 and CDR2: SGHNT, YYREEE (reference sequence). The CDR3 runs 14 residues. V was clipped by 4 bases and J by 3 bases, with 13 bases between them. CDR3 in amino acids: CASSLQGIHYGYTF. The CDR3 bases are TGTGCCAGCAGCCTTCAGGGGATTCACTATGGCTACACCTTC.

This chain connects TRBV11-1 to TRBJ1-1, with unresolved D. Trimming took off 0 bases at V and 0 bases at J, with 5 bases between the two ends. Germline-derived CDR1 and CDR2 are SGHAT and FQDESV (reference sequence). The CDR3 loop spans 14 amino acids. CDR3 amino acids: CASSLARVNTEAFF. The DNA of the CDR3 is TGTGCCAGCAGCTTAGCGCGGGTGAACACTGAAGCTTTCTTT.

The chain employs TRBV19 and TRBJ1-1; D may be TRBD1 (5 bases). Germline V lookup: CDR1 LNHDA, CDR2 SQIVND (reference sequence). V was trimmed by 9 bases and J by 3 bases, leaving 20 bases between them. This CDR3 is built from 15 residues. CDR3 in DNA: TGTGCCAGCCGCTGGAGGGGAGGGTGGGACACTGAAGCTTTCTTT. Protein: CASRWRGGWDTEAFF.

The J gene is TRBJ2-3, the V gene TRBV25-1; D uncertain. The CDR3 runs to 13 residues. The germline V gene encodes CDR1 MGHDK and CDR2 SYGVNS. The germline V and J ends were trimmed by 8 bases and 0 bases, with 9 bases remaining between them. The CDR3 here is CASLGESTDTQYF. CDR3 bases: TGTGCCAGCCTAGGAGAAAGCACAGATACGCAGTATTTT.

Concerning this clone itself: The junction and the germline gene differ at one end; a read error may be behind it. This same CDR3 is encoded by further DNA sequences in the sample. The V gene is TRBV30, the J gene TRBJ1-1; TRBD1 matches at 7 bases. This CDR3 comprises 13 residues. The V gene's germline CDR1 is GTSNPN and CDR2 SVGIG (reference sequence). The CDR3 loop reads CAYRDSWNTEAFF. The DNA of the CDR3 is TGTGCCTATCGGGACAGCTGGAACACTGAAGCCTTCTTT.

The chain links TRBV15 to TRBJ1-3, with D possibly TRBD1 on 5 matching bases. This CDR3 is built from 11 residues. CDR1 is LNHNV, CDR2 YYDKDF, per germline (reference sequence). V was pared by 8 bases and J by 9 bases, with 11 bases between. CDR3 in DNA: TGTGCCACCCAGACCGGGGGCACCATATATTTT. It translates to CATQTGGTIYF.

V gene TRBV30 combines with J gene TRBJ2-3; a weak D match, TRBD1 (5 bases). Germline assignment: CDR1 GTSNPN and CDR2 SVGIG (reference sequence). The V end was cut by 0 bases, the J end by 0 bases, with 10 bases between. This CDR3 comprises 15 residues. CDR3 in amino acids: CAWSVTGTSTDTQYF. Here the CDR3 DNA reads TGTGCCTGGAGTGTAACAGGAACTAGCACAGATACGCAGTATTTT.

This chain joins TRBV7-9 and TRBJ2-7, with 7 bases matching TRBD1. Germline V gene data show CDR1 as SEHNR and CDR2 as FQNEAQ (reference sequence). The CDR3 runs to 16 residues. The ends lost 2 bases at V and 0 bases at J; junction bases unmatched: 7. CDR3 DNA sequence: TGTGCCAGCAGCTTATTCGGGACAGAGAGCTCCTACGAGCAGTACTTC. Translation gives CASSLFGTESSYEQYF.

The rearrangement uses TRBV4-3 and TRBJ2-7; 10 bases are a match to TRBD2. CDR3 length equals 16 residues. V was clipped by 4 bases and J by 5 bases; unmatched bases: 11. Per the germline V gene, CDR1 is LGHNA and CDR2 is YSLEER. CDR3 bases: TGCGCCAGCAGCCGGGGTAGCGGGAGGATGGCGGACGAGCAGTACTTC. It yields the protein CASSRGSGRMADEQYF.

The rearrangement joins TRBV10-3 to TRBJ1-1, with D unclear. This CDR3 comprises 13 residues. From germline, CDR1 is ENHRY and CDR2 SYGVKD. V was trimmed by 6 bases and J by 0 bases, leaving 8 bases between them. CDR3 in amino acids: CAIRIRVNTEAFF. The CDR3 DNA reads TGTGCCATCAGAATAAGAGTGAACACTGAAGCTTTCTTT.

The CDR3, as DNA: TGTGCCAGCAGACAGCCGGGACAGGATAACTATGGCTACACCTTC. This translates into CASRQPGQDNYGYTF. The chain employs TRBV11-2 and TRBJ1-2; 8 bases align to TRBD1. The trim removed 6 bases at V and 1 base at J, leaving 7 bases unmatched. There are 15 residues in the CDR3. CDR1 is SGHAT, CDR2 FQNNGV, per germline.

The gene calls are TRBV29-1 and TRBJ2-7; 10 positions agree with TRBD1. This CDR3 has 15 amino acids. CDR1 and CDR2 from the germline V gene are SQVTM and ANQGSEA. Trimming at V came to 4 bases and at J to 4 bases, leaving 10 bases not matched to a gene. The CDR3 protein is CSVASFDRGRYEQYF. CDR3 in DNA: TGCAGCGTTGCGTCCTTTGACAGGGGGCGGTACGAGCAGTACTTC.

This chain links TRBV7-2 with TRBJ1-2, with 8 bases matching TRBD1. CDR1 and CDR2 (germline): SGHTA, FQGNSA. The CDR3 totals 14 residues. Trimming cost V 1 base and J 5 bases; bases outside gene matches: 3. The DNA for the CDR3 is TGTGCCAGCAGCTTAGGACAGGGGCGGTATGGCTACACCTTC. This codes for CASSLGQGRYGYTF.

The rearrangement joins TRBV2 to TRBJ1-1; 7 bases map to TRBD1. The CDR3 has 13 amino acids. CDR1 is SNHLY and CDR2 is FYNNEI in the germline V gene. J gave up 5 bases and V 4 bases, and 4 bases lay outside the gene matches. CDR3 region: CASSGDRETEAFF. The CDR3, as DNA: TGTGCCAGCAGTGGGGACAGAGAGACTGAAGCTTTCTTT.

The chain joins TRBV18 to TRBJ2-1, with a possible D match to TRBD2 (6 bases). Germline V gene data show CDR1 as KGHSH and CDR2 as LQKENI. The CDR3 runs 14 residues. The ends were cut back, 4 bases at V and 6 bases at J, with 13 bases in the middle. The CDR3 nucleotides are TGTGCCAGCTCACGGGGGACTCCTCCCAATGAGCAGTTCTTC. This translates into CASSRGTPPNEQFF.

This sequence joins TRBV10-3 and TRBJ2-2; TRBD1 agrees at 10 bases. J gave up 4 bases and V 10 bases, and 6 bases lay outside the gene matches. The CDR3 runs to 14 residues. Germline lookup yields CDR1 ENHRY and CDR2 SYGVKD. CDR3 in DNA: TGTGCCACCCGACAGGGGGCGGCCACCGGGGAGCTGTTTTTT. Protein sequence: CATRQGAATGELFF.